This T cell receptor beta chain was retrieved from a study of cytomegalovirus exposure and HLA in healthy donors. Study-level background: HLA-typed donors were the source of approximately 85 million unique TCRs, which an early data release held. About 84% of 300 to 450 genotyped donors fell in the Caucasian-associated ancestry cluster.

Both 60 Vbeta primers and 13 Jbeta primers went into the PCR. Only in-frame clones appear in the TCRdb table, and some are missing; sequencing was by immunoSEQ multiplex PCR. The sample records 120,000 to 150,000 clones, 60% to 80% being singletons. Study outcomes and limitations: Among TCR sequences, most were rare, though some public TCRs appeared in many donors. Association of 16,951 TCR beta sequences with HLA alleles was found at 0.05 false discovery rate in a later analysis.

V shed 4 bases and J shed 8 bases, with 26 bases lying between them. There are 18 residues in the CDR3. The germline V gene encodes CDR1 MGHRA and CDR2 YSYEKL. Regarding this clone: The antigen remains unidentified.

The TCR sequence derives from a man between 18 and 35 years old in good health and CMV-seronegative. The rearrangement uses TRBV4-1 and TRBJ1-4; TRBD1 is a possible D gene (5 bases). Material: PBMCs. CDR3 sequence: CASSLSSPPRGAGEKLFF. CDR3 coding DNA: TGCGCCAGCAGCCTCTCCAGCCCACCGAGGGGCGCGGGGGAAAAACTGTTTTTT.